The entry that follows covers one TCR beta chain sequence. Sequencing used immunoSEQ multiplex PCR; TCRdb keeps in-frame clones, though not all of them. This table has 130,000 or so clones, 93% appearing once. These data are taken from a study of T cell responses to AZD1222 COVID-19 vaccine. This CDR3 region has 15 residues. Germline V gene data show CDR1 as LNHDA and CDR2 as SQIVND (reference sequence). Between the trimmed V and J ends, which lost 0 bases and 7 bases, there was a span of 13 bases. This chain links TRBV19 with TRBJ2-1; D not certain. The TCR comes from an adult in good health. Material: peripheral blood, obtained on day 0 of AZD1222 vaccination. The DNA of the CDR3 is TGTGCCAGTAGTATAGATCGTGGGATCGGAAATGAGCAGTTCTTC. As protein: CASSIDRGIGNEQFF.